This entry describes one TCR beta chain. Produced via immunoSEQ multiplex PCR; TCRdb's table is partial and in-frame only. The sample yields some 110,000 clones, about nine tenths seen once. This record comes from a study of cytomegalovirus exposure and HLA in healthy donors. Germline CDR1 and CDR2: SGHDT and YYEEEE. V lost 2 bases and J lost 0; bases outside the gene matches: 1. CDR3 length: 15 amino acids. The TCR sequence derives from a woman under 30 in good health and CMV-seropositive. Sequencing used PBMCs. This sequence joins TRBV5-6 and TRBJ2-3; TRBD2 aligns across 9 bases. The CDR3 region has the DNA TGTGCCAGCAGCTTTGGGACTAGCAGCACAGATACGCAGTATTTT. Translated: CASSFGTSSTDTQYF.